This TCR beta chain was recorded in a study of cytomegalovirus exposure and HLA in healthy donors. PCR involved 60 Vbeta and 13 Jbeta primers. Clones were sequenced by immunoSEQ multiplex PCR, and TCRdb holds only the in-frame ones, with some missing. The sample gives approximately 37,000 clones, more than 80% of which show up once; around 6% is in the top ten. Input material: PBMCs. The TCR was taken from a male donor in good health and CMV-seronegative.

The CDR3 is CASRHDRRSTDTQYF. The DNA for the CDR3 is TGTGCCAGCAGGCATGACAGGCGAAGCACAGATACGCAGTATTTT. The chain recombines TRBV6-5 with TRBJ2-3, with D maybe TRBD1 (6 bases). The CDR3 length is 15 residues. The V end lost 6 bases, the J end lost 0 bases, and 13 bases lay between the germline ends. Looked up from germline, CDR1 is MNHEY and CDR2 is SVGAGI.